A single TCR beta chain is shown here with its context. Its antigen remains unidentified. This sample is drawn from a study of lymphopenia after photon versus proton radiotherapy. Notes on the study in general: Authors raise, but do not show, better survival with proton therapy. After the lymphocyte nadir, photon-treated repertoires showed oligoclonal expansion, especially of CD8+ Temra cells. Relative stability marked proton patients; photon patients lost diversity and naive cells.

The germline CDR1 and CDR2 sequences are SEHNR and FQNEAQ (reference sequence). This CDR3 is built from 13 residues. Trimming took 1 base from V and 4 from J, leaving 7 bases between them. TCRdb's copy holds only in-frame clones and misses some; the assay was immunoSEQ multiplex PCR. The sample records tens of thousands of clones, around nine tenths being singletons. This sample comprised peripheral blood, obtained from a patient treated with photon-based radiotherapy. The receptor's source is a man aged 55-75 years with cholangiocarcinoma. J is TRBJ1-1 and V is TRBV7-9; D is unclear. DNA of the CDR3: TGTGCCAGCAGCTTAGGCGCTAGCACTGAAGCTTTCTTT. It is translated as CASSLGASTEAFF.